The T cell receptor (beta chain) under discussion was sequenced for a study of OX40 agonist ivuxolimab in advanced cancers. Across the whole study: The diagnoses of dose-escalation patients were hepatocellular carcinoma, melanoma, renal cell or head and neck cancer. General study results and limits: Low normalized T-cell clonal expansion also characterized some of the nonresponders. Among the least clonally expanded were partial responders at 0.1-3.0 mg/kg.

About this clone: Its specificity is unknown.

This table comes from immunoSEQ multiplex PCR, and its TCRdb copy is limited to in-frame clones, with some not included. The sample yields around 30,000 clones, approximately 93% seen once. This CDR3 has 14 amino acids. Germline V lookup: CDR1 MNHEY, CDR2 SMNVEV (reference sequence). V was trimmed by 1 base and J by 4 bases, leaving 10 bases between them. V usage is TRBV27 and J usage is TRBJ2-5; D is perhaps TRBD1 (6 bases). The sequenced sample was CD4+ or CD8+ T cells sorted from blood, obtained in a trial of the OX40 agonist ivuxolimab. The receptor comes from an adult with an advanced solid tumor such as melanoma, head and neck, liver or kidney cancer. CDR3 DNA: TGTGCCAGCAGTTTATGGGCCAGGGGAGAGACCCAGTACTTC. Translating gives CASSLWARGETQYF.